The 24 T cell receptor beta chains presented below share a single source sample, sequenced in a study of T cell repertoires in cytomegalovirus infection. Each CDR3 protein is one row after TCRdb ran MiXCR on the reads. The repertoire holds about 500,000 distinct CDR3 sequences, with around 30% as singletons. Their antigens are not known. Source: cultured PBMCs, taken from culture after CMV antigen stimulation. Source of these receptors: a human donor in good health (CMV status not recorded). Some clones in this sample may be carry-over from other donors' samples.

The rearrangement links TRBV28 to TRBJ1-1; the D is unclear. The V end lost 6 bases, the J end lost 11 bases, and 13 bases lay between the germline ends. This CDR3 comprises 11 residues. From germline, CDR1 is MDHEN and CDR2 SYDVKM. CDR3 DNA sequence: TGTGCCAGCAGGGAAGTAAACCTTGCTTTCTTT. It yields the protein CASREVNLAFF.

The chain couples TRBV20-1 to TRBJ2-5, with 7 bases matching TRBD2. With 6 bases clipped from V and 2 bases from J, the junction kept 12 bases outside the gene matches. CDR1 and CDR2 (germline): DFQATT, SNEGSKA (reference sequence). CDR3 length equals 15 residues. The CDR3 DNA reads TGCAGTGCAGCCCCCCTAGCGGTACTACAAGAGACCCAGTACTTC. It specifies CSAAPLAVLQETQYF.

The chain couples TRBV11-2 to TRBJ1-2; TRBD1 matches 9 bases. Germline CDR1 is SGHAT and CDR2 is FQNNGV. After removal of 0 bases from V and 4 bases from J, the junction contained 6 bases not matched to a gene. The CDR3 is 16 amino acids. The chain's CDR3 is CASSLDPGTGSYGYTF. DNA of the CDR3: TGTGCCAGCAGCTTAGACCCAGGGACAGGGAGCTATGGCTACACCTTC.

V usage is TRBV5-1 and J usage is TRBJ1-1; 8 bases are shared with TRBD1. Germline CDR1 is SGHRS and CDR2 is YFSETQ. With V trimmed by 5 bases and J by 6 bases, 15 bases remained unmatched. The CDR3 runs to 16 residues. Here the CDR3 reads CASRSGTGSYQAEAFF. In DNA, the CDR3 is TGCGCCAGCAGGTCCGGGACAGGCTCGTACCAAGCTGAAGCTTTCTTT. The entire variable domain, with the rest obtained from reference TRBV5-1 and TRBJ1-1, is as follows: KAGVTQTPRYLIKTRGQQVTLSCSPISGHRSVSWYQQTPGQGLQFLFEYFSETQRNKGNFPGRFSGRQFSNSRSEMNVSTLELGDSALYLCASRSGTGSYQAEAFFGQGTRLTVV.

The V gene is TRBV9, the J gene TRBJ2-1; D remains unclear. CDR1 and CDR2 (germline): SGDLS, YYNGEE. V was cut by 0 bases and J by 10 bases, with 8 bases left in between. This CDR3 spans 12 amino acids. CDR3 sequence reads: CASSVGVHEQFF. In DNA form, the CDR3 reads TGTGCCAGCAGCGTAGGAGTTCACGAGCAGTTCTTC.

This clonotype turned up a few times. The chain carries TRBV7-6 and TRBJ2-1; D is unresolved. Trimming pared 1 base from V and 14 bases from J, leaving 15 bases between. This CDR3 has 13 residues. Looked up from germline, CDR1 is SGHVS and CDR2 is FNYEAQ. CDR3 sequence: CASSLEPAGSEFF. Here the CDR3 DNA reads TGTGCCAGCAGCTTAGAGCCCGCCGGCTCGGAGTTCTTC. The full variable domain, with the rest looked up from reference TRBV7-6 and TRBJ2-1, is GAGVSQSPRYKVTKRGQDVALRCDPISGHVSLYWYRQALGQGPEFLTYFNYEAQQDKSGLPNDRFSAERPEGSISTLTIQRTEQRDSAMYRCASSLEPAGSEFFGPGTRLTVL.

This clonotype has only a few counts. V and J are TRBV7-6 and TRBJ2-7, with D possibly being TRBD1 (6 bases). This CDR3 region has 14 residues. Trimming took 5 bases from V and 9 from J, leaving 20 bases between them. Germline CDR1 reads SGHVS; CDR2 reads FNYEAQ. DNA of the CDR3: TGTGCCAGCAGCCCCTCTGTACAGGGCGTCGCGCAGTACTTC. It translates to CASSPSVQGVAQYF.

This rearrangement joins TRBV18 to TRBJ2-4; D might be TRBD1 (6 bases). Trimming removed 0 bases from V and 1 base from J, with 10 bases in between. This CDR3 spans 16 amino acids. Germline CDR1 is KGHSH and CDR2 is LQKENI. The CDR3 DNA reads TGTGCCAGCTCACCACCGGCAGGGGATGCCAAAAACATTCAGTACTTC. Protein: CASSPPAGDAKNIQYF.

The table lists this clonotype with a few counts. The chain uses TRBV6-1 and TRBJ2-1; D ambiguous. In germline, CDR1 is MNHNS, CDR2 SASEGT. V was trimmed by 5 bases and J by 10 bases, leaving 27 bases between them. This CDR3 has 17 residues. CDR3 protein: CASSPGDLAALQYEQFF. CDR3 bases: TGTGCCAGCAGTCCTGGCGATTTGGCAGCCTTACAATACGAGCAGTTCTTC.

DNA for the CDR3: TGTGCCATCAGCCCGGGACAGTTCTATGGCTACACCTTC. This gives the protein CAISPGQFYGYTF. The chain couples TRBV10-3 to TRBJ1-2; 7 bases are a match to TRBD1. The CDR3 sequence is 13 residues long. Germline lookup yields CDR1 ENHRY and CDR2 SYGVKD. J was trimmed by 4 bases and V by 6 bases; bases with no gene match: 5.

The genes are TRBV7-2 and TRBJ2-5; no firm D call. This CDR3 contains 16 residues. Germline assignment: CDR1 SGHTA and CDR2 FQGNSA. The V gene lost 1 base and the J gene lost 2 bases, with 14 bases spanning the gap. The CDR3 region is CASSLVSQVSQETQYF. The DNA for the CDR3 is TGTGCCAGCAGCTTAGTATCCCAAGTATCGCAAGAGACCCAGTACTTC.

This clonotype has only a few counts. This sequence joins TRBV7-9 and TRBJ1-6; D unresolved. V dropped 6 bases and J dropped 9 bases, with 9 bases sitting between them. Germline V lookup: CDR1 SEHNR, CDR2 FQNEAQ (reference sequence). CDR3 length: 12 amino acids. In nucleotides, the CDR3 is TGTGCCAGCAGTTCAATCCCTTCACCCCTCCACTTT. The encoded protein is CASSSIPSPLHF.

The V gene is TRBV11-3, the J gene TRBJ1-1; 7 bases align to TRBD1. The V segment lost 5 bases and the J segment 0 bases; nucleotides outside the gene matches: 9. The CDR3 is 16 residues long. CDR1 and CDR2 (germline): SGHNT, YENEEA. The CDR3 DNA reads TGTGCCAGCAGCCTTCGGGACAGAATCATGAACACTGAAGCTTTCTTT. Its translation is CASSLRDRIMNTEAFF.

The sample holds many counts of this clonotype. The chain links TRBV7-2 to TRBJ2-5; 7 nucleotides match TRBD1. Germline V lookup: CDR1 SGHTA, CDR2 FQGNSA. This CDR3 is built from 13 residues. The trim removed 5 bases at V and 5 bases at J, leaving 5 bases unmatched. In nucleotides, the CDR3 is TGTGCCAGCAGCCAAGGGGGCCGGGAGACCCAGTACTTC. Its translation: CASSQGGRETQYF.

This chain links TRBV28 with TRBJ2-2; 8 bases are shared with TRBD1. CDR3 length equals 14 residues. Germline V gene lookup returns CDR1 MDHEN and CDR2 SYDVKM. Germline trimming cut 2 bases from V and 7 bases from J; bases unmatched to any gene: 3. The CDR3 nucleotides read TGTGCCAGCAGTTTACATACAGGGGGCGGGGAGCTGTTTTTT. Encoded protein: CASSLHTGGGELFF.

The table lists this clonotype with a few counts. The genes are TRBV7-9 and TRBJ2-1; no clear D gene. The CDR3 consists of 16 residues. V was cut by 2 bases and J by 1 base, with 12 bases left in between. CDR1 and CDR2 from the germline V gene are SEHNR and FQNEAQ (reference sequence). CDR3 in amino acids: CASSLPRRNSYNEQFF. CDR3 sequence (DNA): TGTGCCAGCAGCTTACCTAGGCGGAATTCCTACAATGAGCAGTTCTTC.

The sample holds a few counts of this clonotype. The chain combines TRBV7-2 with TRBJ2-1, with 15 positions matching TRBD2. Germline V gives CDR1 SGHTA, CDR2 FQGNSA. The CDR3 is 16 residues long. J was trimmed by 7 bases and V by 5 bases; bases with no gene match: 6. CDR3 in amino acids: CASSMTGTSGRNEQFF. The CDR3 DNA reads as TGTGCCAGCAGCATGACAGGGACTAGCGGGAGGAATGAGCAGTTCTTC.

In this sample, this clonotype turned up many times. The chain uses TRBV7-6 and TRBJ1-5; D gene uncertain. The V end was cut by 1 base, the J end by 7 bases, with 8 bases between. Germline V CDR1 and CDR2: SGHVS, FNYEAQ. The length of the CDR3 is 13 residues. The CDR3 DNA reads as TGTGCCAGCAGCTTAGGGTCCGACCAGCCCCAGCATTTT. It codes for CASSLGSDQPQHF.

The table lists this clonotype with a few counts. The genes are TRBV7-2 and TRBJ1-6; D ambiguous. The CDR3 contains 12 residues. The germline CDR1 and CDR2 sequences are SGHTA and FQGNSA. V lost 5 bases and J lost 6, with 5 bases in between. CDR3: CASSTLNSPLHF. In DNA form, the CDR3 reads TGTGCCAGCAGCACCCTTAATTCACCCCTCCACTTT.

This clonotype was counted between two and nine times. The chain carries TRBV7-8 and TRBJ2-7; TRBD1 matches 11 bases. CDR1 and CDR2 from the germline V gene are SGHVS and FQNEAQ. This CDR3 comprises 16 residues. The V gene end was trimmed by 5 bases and the J gene end by 4 bases; junction bases not matched to a gene: 10. CDR3 in amino acids: CASSPRPGQGVYEQYF. DNA of the CDR3: TGTGCCAGCAGCCCGAGGCCGGGACAGGGGGTTTACGAGCAGTACTTC.

The chain recombines TRBV5-6 with TRBJ2-1, with 13 bases lining up with TRBD2. Looked up from germline, CDR1 is SGHDT and CDR2 is YYEEEE. The CDR3 spans 16 residues. J was trimmed by 5 bases and V by 0 bases; bases with no gene match: 2. The CDR3 DNA reads as TGTGCCAGCAGCTTGGCCGGACTAGCGGGAGACAATGAGCAGTTCTTC. Its protein product is CASSLAGLAGDNEQFF. Variable domain in full (rest from reference TRBV5-6 and TRBJ2-1): DAGVTQSPTHLIKTRGQQVTLRCSPKSGHDTVSWYQQALGQGPQFIFQYYEEEERQRGNFPDRFSGHQFPNYSSELNVNALLLGDSALYLCASSLAGLAGDNEQFFGPGTRLTVL.

The J gene is TRBJ1-6, the V gene TRBV28; 8 nucleotides line up with TRBD1. V trimming: 6 bases; J trimming: 7 bases; junction bases outside the gene matches: 8. Germline values: CDR1 MDHEN, CDR2 SYDVKM. The CDR3 spans 15 residues. The DNA of the CDR3 is TGTGCCAGCAGCACATCAGGGACAGGAAATTCACCCCTCCACTTT. It encodes CASSTSGTGNSPLHF.

This chain joins TRBV19 and TRBJ2-6, with D uncertain. V shed 7 bases and J shed 0 bases, with 4 bases lying between them. This CDR3 spans 13 amino acids. Germline V gene sequence: CDR1 LNHDA, CDR2 SQIVND (reference sequence). The CDR3 sequence: CASKNSGANVLTF. As DNA, the CDR3 is TGTGCCAGTAAAAACTCTGGGGCCAACGTCCTGACTTTC. The variable domain in full, with the rest retrieved from reference TRBV19 and TRBJ2-6, is DGGITQSPKYLFRKEGQNVTLSCEQNLNHDAMYWYRQDPGQGLRLIYYSQIVNDFQKGDIAEGYSVSREKKESFPLTVTSAQKNPTAFYLCASKNSGANVLTFGAGSRLTVL.

This clonotype was detected only a few times. CDR3 sequence: CASSYPSEGATPHEQYV. The CDR3 DNA reads as TGTGCCAGCAGCTACCCCTCGGAGGGGGCAACCCCCCACGAGCAGTACGTC. This chain joins TRBV7-9 and TRBJ2-7, with D possibly TRBD1 on 7 matching bases. Looked up from germline, CDR1 is SEHNR and CDR2 is FQNEAQ (reference sequence). The germline V and J ends were trimmed by 4 bases and 5 bases, with 24 bases remaining between them. The CDR3 length is 17 residues.